The 22 T cell receptor beta chains listed next were all sequenced from one sample in a study of cytomegalovirus exposure and HLA in healthy donors. PCR amplification relied on 60 Vbeta primers (plus 13 Jbeta primers). Some clones are missing from TCRdb's copy, which holds only in-frame ones; the method was immunoSEQ multiplex PCR. The sample yields fewer than 150,000 clones, about 75% seen once. What was sequenced was PBMCs. These receptors all come from a man younger than 30 in good health and CMV-seronegative.

J is TRBJ2-7 and V is TRBV28; TRBD2 aligns across 15 bases. Germline values: CDR1 MDHEN, CDR2 SYDVKM. The V and J ends lost 6 bases and 0 bases, in that order; junction bases with no gene match: 9. This CDR3 is 18 amino acids long. CDR3 region: CASSPGLAGGVDSYEQYF. For the CDR3, the DNA is TGTGCCAGCAGCCCGGGACTAGCGGGAGGCGTCGACTCCTACGAGCAGTACTTC.

There are a few counts of this clone. The chain joins TRBV27 to TRBJ2-1, with 10 bases identical to TRBD1. Germline loops: CDR1 MNHEY, CDR2 SMNVEV (reference sequence). CDR3 length: 14 residues. Trimming at V came to 6 bases and at J to 7 bases, leaving 6 bases not matched to a gene. The DNA of the CDR3 is TGTGCCAGCAGCCCCGGGACAGGGGAAAATGAGCAGTTCTTC. As protein: CASSPGTGENEQFF.

V gene TRBV29-1 combines with J gene TRBJ2-3; TRBD2 aligns across 9 bases. Per germline, CDR1 SQVTM and CDR2 ANQGSEA. V was pared by 3 bases and J by 3 bases, with 4 bases of the junction left unmatched. The CDR3 extends over 14 amino acids. The CDR3 DNA follows: TGCAGCGTTGATGGCGGGGGGGTGACAGATACGCAGTATTTT. It is translated as CSVDGGGVTDTQYF.

The rearrangement uses TRBV6-1 and TRBJ2-3, with TRBD2 identical over 12 bases. The CDR3 consists of 15 residues. Trimming took 4 bases from V and 4 from J; bases not matched to a gene: 3. From germline, CDR1 is MNHNS and CDR2 SASEGT. DNA for the CDR3: TGTGCCAGCAGTGCGCTAGCGGGGGGGCCAGATACGCAGTATTTT. Protein sequence: CASSALAGGPDTQYF.

This clone was seen only once. V gene TRBV5-1 combines with J gene TRBJ2-3, with 10 bases identical to TRBD1. The V and J ends lost 0 bases and 3 bases, in that order; junction bases with no gene match: 1. Germline CDR1 is SGHRS and CDR2 is YFSETQ. The CDR3 spans 15 residues. The CDR3 sequence: CASSLGQGATDTQYF. Here the CDR3 DNA reads TGCGCCAGCAGCTTGGGACAGGGGGCAACAGATACGCAGTATTTT. The full variable domain, in which reference TRBV5-1 and TRBJ2-3 provide the parts outside the CDR3, is KAGVTQTPRYLIKTRGQQVTLSCSPISGHRSVSWYQQTPGQGLQFLFEYFSETQRNKGNFPGRFSGRQFSNSRSEMNVSTLELGDSALYLCASSLGQGATDTQYFGPGTRLTVL.

This clone was found a few times. Additional DNA sequences in this sample encode the identical CDR3. This chain joins TRBV28 and TRBJ2-3, with 14 bases aligning to TRBD2. V shed 3 bases, J shed 3 bases, and the junction held 5 bases outside the gene matches. Germline lookup yields CDR1 MDHEN and CDR2 SYDVKM. The CDR3 totals 17 residues. The CDR3 nucleotides read TGTGCCAGCAGTTTCCCGGGGACTAGCGGGAGAACAGATACGCAGTATTTT. Its translation: CASSFPGTSGRTDTQYF. Supplemented by reference TRBV28 and TRBJ2-3, the full variable domain reads DVKVTQSSRYLVKRTGEKVFLECVQDMDHENMFWYRQDPGLGLRLIYFSYDVKMKEKGDIPEGYSVSREKKERFSLILESASTNQTSMYLCASSFPGTSGRTDTQYFGPGTRLTVL.

The chain recombines TRBV29-1 with TRBJ2-5; the match to TRBD1 covers 9 bases. CDR1 is SQVTM and CDR2 is ANQGSEA in the germline V gene. The CDR3 spans 17 residues. J lost 3 bases, V lost 6 bases, and 17 bases had no gene match. CDR3 amino acids: CSVVAWGGQGGEETQYF. CDR3 DNA: TGCAGCGTCGTCGCCTGGGGGGGACAGGGAGGAGAAGAGACCCAGTACTTC.

About this clone: The sample holds other DNA sequences that translate to the same CDR3. Here the CDR3 DNA reads TGTGCCAGCAGCACGTTCATGGACAGGGGCTATGGCTACACCTTC. This gives the protein CASSTFMDRGYGYTF. V and J are TRBV7-2 and TRBJ1-2, with TRBD1 matching over 9 bases. V lost 5 bases, J lost 4 bases, and 8 bases stayed unmatched. Germline V lookup: CDR1 SGHTA, CDR2 FQGNSA. This CDR3 spans 15 amino acids.

The chain couples TRBV29-1 to TRBJ1-1; D is perhaps TRBD1 (6 bases). The ends were cut back, 8 bases at V and 6 bases at J, with 19 bases in the middle. CDR1 SQVTM and CDR2 ANQGSEA come from the germline V gene. This CDR3 is built from 13 residues. CDR3 protein: CSTSNRAGAEAFF. CDR3 DNA sequence: TGCAGCACCTCCAACAGGGCGGGCGCTGAAGCTTTCTTT.

The gene calls are TRBV19 and TRBJ2-1, with TRBD2 identical over 15 bases. V shed 3 bases, J shed 3 bases, and the junction held 24 bases outside the gene matches. Germline assignment: CDR1 LNHDA and CDR2 SQIVND (reference sequence). This CDR3 is built from 24 residues. In DNA, the CDR3 is TGTGCCAGTAGTATTTTAAGGGGGACAGGGGCCACGGGACTAGCGGGAGGACACTACAATGAGCAGTTCTTC. Protein: CASSILRGTGATGLAGGHYNEQFF. Filled out from reference TRBV19 and TRBJ2-1, the complete variable domain reads DGGITQSPKYLFRKEGQNVTLSCEQNLNHDAMYWYRQDPGQGLRLIYYSQIVNDFQKGDIAEGYSVSREKKESFPLTVTSAQKNPTAFYLCASSILRGTGATGLAGGHYNEQFFGPGTRLTVL.

This clone was detected only a few times. The V and J genes are TRBV5-1 and TRBJ2-5; 7 bases are shared with TRBD2. CDR3 length equals 13 residues. Trimming cost V 6 bases and J 4 bases; bases outside gene matches: 6. Germline V gene sequence: CDR1 SGHRS, CDR2 YFSETQ. For the CDR3, the DNA is TGCGCCAGCATCCCGGGAGGACTAGAGACCCAGTACTTC. This sequence encodes CASIPGGLETQYF.

Points on this clone: Mismatch with germline at one junction end may stem from a read error. This chain connects TRBV4-1 to TRBJ1-2; D is possibly TRBD1 (5 bases). Germline-derived CDR1 and CDR2 are MGHRA and YSYEKL. The length of the CDR3 is 11 residues. The CDR3: CASSQNWDLLF. The DNA of the CDR3 is TGCGCCAGCAGCCAGAATTGGGACTTACTTTTC.

The chain couples TRBV6-5 to TRBJ1-2, with D tentatively TRBD1 (6 bases). This CDR3 is 15 amino acids long. Trimming pared 0 bases from V and 6 bases from J, leaving 14 bases between. From germline, CDR1 is MNHEY and CDR2 SVGAGI. CDR3 protein: CASSYSRGGADGYTF. As DNA, the CDR3 is TGTGCCAGCAGTTACTCCCGTGGGGGGGCGGATGGCTACACCTTC.

J is TRBJ1-4 and V is TRBV6-5; TRBD1 aligns across 9 bases. The CDR3 sequence is 16 residues long. Germline CDR1 MNHEY, CDR2 SVGAGI. V gave up 2 bases and J gave up 7 bases; unmatched junction bases: 8. In DNA, the CDR3 is TGTGCCAGCAGTTACCTGGGACAGGGAGTAGGTGAAAAACTGTTTTTT. Its protein is CASSYLGQGVGEKLFF.

This chain joins TRBV6-5 and TRBJ2-2, with TRBD2 matching 9 bases. Germline CDR1 is MNHEY and CDR2 is SVGAGI. This CDR3 spans 15 amino acids. Losses at the gene ends were 1 base for V and 7 bases for J; bases not matched to a gene: 4. The CDR3 sequence: CASSYWIAGDGELFF. DNA for the CDR3: TGTGCCAGCAGTTACTGGATAGCGGGGGACGGGGAGCTGTTTTTT.

This sequence joins TRBV27 and TRBJ2-7; D gene uncertain. V lost 2 bases and J lost 0, with 14 bases in between. The CDR3 runs to 16 residues. Germline V lookup: CDR1 MNHEY, CDR2 SMNVEV (reference sequence). CDR3 coding DNA: TGTGCCAGCAGTTTAGTCTCCGGTCGTAGCTCCTACGAGCAGTACTTC. Translation gives CASSLVSGRSSYEQYF.

The chain carries TRBV19 and TRBJ1-5; D not resolved. The CDR3 runs to 15 residues. Per germline, CDR1 LNHDA and CDR2 SQIVND (reference sequence). V was trimmed by 7 bases and J by 0 bases, leaving 13 bases between them. CDR3 loop: CASTARGYSNQPQHF. CDR3 DNA sequence: TGTGCCAGTACTGCCAGAGGGTATAGCAATCAGCCCCAGCATTTT.

The chain recombines TRBV5-1 with TRBJ2-1; D gene unclear. Germline-derived CDR1 and CDR2 are SGHRS and YFSETQ. V lost 5 bases and J 7 bases, leaving 19 bases between the germline ends. There are 15 residues in the CDR3. CDR3: CASSTQVLDANEQFF. The CDR3 DNA reads TGCGCCAGCAGTACCCAAGTGCTAGATGCGAATGAGCAGTTCTTC.

This clone was counted a single time. The chain recombines TRBV29-1 with TRBJ2-1, with TRBD1 identical over 8 bases. Trimming took 6 bases from V and 8 from J; bases not matched to a gene: 12. The CDR3 loop spans 14 amino acids. Germline V CDR1 and CDR2: SQVTM, ANQGSEA. This CDR3 is CSVINMDRADEQFF. CDR3 nucleotides: TGCAGCGTCATAAACATGGACAGGGCAGATGAGCAGTTCTTC.

This clone was seen a few times. One end of the junction fails to match germline, which may point to a read error. V and J are TRBV7-9 and TRBJ2-1, with 7 bases aligning to TRBD1. The CDR3 is 13 amino acids. Germline values: CDR1 SEHNR, CDR2 FQNEAQ (reference sequence). The CDR3: CASGDRDHNGQFF. CDR3 nucleotide sequence: TGTGCCAGCGGAGACAGGGATCACAATGGGCAGTTCTTC.

The chain carries TRBV5-1 and TRBJ1-1, with 10 bases matching TRBD1. V was pared by 4 bases and J by 8 bases, with 11 bases of the junction left unmatched. The germline gives CDR1 SGHRS, CDR2 YFSETQ. The CDR3 is 15 residues long. Written as DNA, the CDR3 is TGCGCCAGCAGCCATACGCCGGGACAGGGGACCGAAGCTTTCTTT. Residues: CASSHTPGQGTEAFF.

The V and J genes are TRBV5-1 and TRBJ1-4, with a weak D call TRBD1 (5 bases). Trimming shortened V by 3 bases and J by 3 bases, and 21 bases separated the two germline ends. Germline V gene lookup returns CDR1 SGHRS and CDR2 YFSETQ. The CDR3 length is 18 residues. CDR3 amino acids: CASSYYGVRGGPNEKLFF. CDR3 coding DNA: TGCGCCAGCAGCTACTATGGAGTGCGGGGGGGACCTAATGAAAAACTGTTTTTT. Full variable domain (outside the CDR3, taken from reference TRBV5-1 and TRBJ1-4): KAGVTQTPRYLIKTRGQQVTLSCSPISGHRSVSWYQQTPGQGLQFLFEYFSETQRNKGNFPGRFSGRQFSNSRSEMNVSTLELGDSALYLCASSYYGVRGGPNEKLFFGSGTQLSVL.